These T cell receptor beta chains were read from a single sample in a study of blood T cells in healthy people across ages. Each CDR3 protein gets one entry after TCRdb re-called the 5' RACE reads with MiXCR. The sample contains fewer than 2,000,000 distinct CDR3 sequences, approximately 40% of which appear only once. What was sequenced was blood. The receptors come from a human donor in good health. Each CDR3 is given with its conserved first and last residue. The D gene is left open where the match is weak. The size entry is marked missing in some rows and otherwise reads once, few, many or a size class.

V gene	J gene	D gene	clone size	CDR3 DNA	CDR3 protein
TRBV7-3	TRBJ1-2	.	.	TGTGCCAGCAGCATTACCGGGACACCGGGGGGCTATGGCTACACCTTC	CASSITGTPGGYGYTF
TRBV20-1	TRBJ2-3	.	few	TGCAGTGCTGGGACCCCACAAGTGCCAGATACGCAGTATTTT	CSAGTPQVPDTQYF
TRBV20-1	TRBJ1-5	.	.	TGCAGTGCCTCAACAGGGCTCGAGGATCAGCCCCAGCATTTT	CSASTGLEDQPQHF
TRBV20-1	TRBJ2-7	.	.	TGCAGCTTCGGTTTGAGCTACGAGCAGTACTTC	CSFGLSYEQYF
TRBV12-3/TRBV12-4	TRBJ1-5	.	.	TGTGCCAGCAGTCCCCCGGGGGGAATCAATCAGCCCCAGCATTTT	CASSPPGGINQPQHF
TRBV6-5	TRBJ2-6	.	.	TGTGCCAGCAGTTATTCCGGGATCGGTGGGGCCAACGTCCTGACTTTC	CASSYSGIGGANVLTF
TRBV20-1	TRBJ2-3	.	few	TGCAGTGCTAGTAAGCCGGGAGCAGGGACAGATACGCAGTATTTT	CSASKPGAGTDTQYF
TRBV30	TRBJ1-5	TRBD1	.	TGTGCCTGGAGTTCGGGACAGGGAGGTCAGCCCCAGCATTTT	CAWSSGQGGQPQHF
TRBV28	TRBJ2-3	TRBD1	.	TGTGCCAGCAGGGACAGGGAATCAGATACGCAGTATTTT	CASRDRESDTQYF
TRBV6-1	TRBJ1-2	.	few	TGTGCCAGCAGCCCCCTCGACAGCTTCTATGGCTACACCTTC	CASSPLDSFYGYTF
TRBV29-1	TRBJ2-7	.	many	TGCAGCCTTAATCAAGAGCAGTACTTC	CSLNQEQYF
TRBV7-2	TRBJ2-3	.	few	TGTGCCAGCAGCTTAGCCGGTAAGCGCACAGATACGCAGTATTTT	CASSLAGKRTDTQYF
TRBV12-3/TRBV12-4	TRBJ2-2	TRBD1	.	TGTGCCAGCAGGGAGACGACAGGGTGGTATTCAGGGGAGCTGTTTTTT	CASRETTGWYSGELFF
TRBV25-1	TRBJ1-2	.	.	TGTGCCAGCAGTGAACAAGGGTTTGAGTGGGGAGCCCATGGCTACACCTTC	CASSEQGFEWGAHGYTF
TRBV7-2	TRBJ1-6	.	.	TGTGCCAGCAGCTCCGCGGGGGCAATTTCACCCCTCCACTTT	CASSSAGAISPLHF
TRBV4-3	TRBJ2-1	.	few	TGCGCCAGCAGCCAGACGATAGGGAGTGAGCAGTTCTTC	CASSQTIGSEQFF
TRBV29-1	TRBJ2-5	.	few	TGCAGCGCTGCGGGTGCGGGTCAAGAGACCCAGTACTTC	CSAAGAGQETQYF
TRBV28	TRBJ2-7	.	few	TGTGCCAGCAGCTCGTGGAGGATCGGGGGAACCTCCTACGAGCAGTACTTC	CASSSWRIGGTSYEQYF
TRBV7-2	TRBJ2-5	TRBD2	few	TGTGCCAGCAGCTTCCAACGAACTAGCGGGGGGCAAGAGACCCAGTACTTC	CASSFQRTSGGQETQYF
TRBV6-2/TRBV6-3	TRBJ1-1	TRBD1	once	TGTGCCAGCAGTTACCCCCTTCAGGGGGCGAGGGCTGAAGCTTTCTTT	CASSYPLQGARAEAFF
TRBV4-1	TRBJ2-5	TRBD1	.	TGCGCCAGCAGCCAAGTTCAGCAGGGGGAAGGTAGAATGGAGACCCAGTACTTC	CASSQVQQGEGRMETQYF
TRBV7-6	TRBJ2-5	.	.	TGTGTCAGCAGCTTAGAGTGGTACGAGACCCAGTACTTC	CVSSLEWYETQYF
TRBV7-2	TRBJ2-7	.	.	TGTGCCAGCAGCTTATATCTCTCCTACGAGCAGTACTTC	CASSLYLSYEQYF
TRBV12-3/TRBV12-4	TRBJ2-5	.	many	TGTGCCAGCAGTTTTGGGTTAGGGGGAGAGACCCAGTACTTC	CASSFGLGGETQYF
TRBV6-2/TRBV6-3	TRBJ2-3	.	few	TGTGCCAGCAGAGCCGGCGGTAAATGGGTCACAGATACGCAGTATTTT	CASRAGGKWVTDTQYF
TRBV5-1	TRBJ1-4	TRBD1	.	TGCGCCAGCAGCTTCCAGGGGGTTGTTAATGAAAAACTGTTTTTT	CASSFQGVVNEKLFF
TRBV12-3/TRBV12-4	TRBJ2-3	.	.	TGTGCCAGCAGTCTAGACAGATTAGTTTACACAGATACGCAGTATTTT	CASSLDRLVYTDTQYF
TRBV7-9	TRBJ1-4	.	.	TGTGCCAGCAGCGAAGCAGGGATTCGGGAAAAACTGTTTTTT	CASSEAGIREKLFF
TRBV4-1	TRBJ1-5	.	.	TGCGCCAGCAGCCAAGATGGGGACTCAAGGCAGCCCCAGCATTTT	CASSQDGDSRQPQHF
TRBV5-1	TRBJ2-3	TRBD2	few	TGCGCCAGCGCGGGGGGCGCTAGTGAGGGTGCAGATACGCAGTATTTT	CASAGGASEGADTQYF